The clone carrying this T cell receptor beta chain is a singleton in its sample. The template was genomic DNA from peripheral blood, not RNA. A mixed TRB-A/B primer pool amplified rearranged TRB by multiplex touch-down PCR. In TCRdb, the multiplex PCR reads were re-called with MiXCR into one record per CDR3 protein. The data hold about 11,000 distinct CDR3 sequences, with less than 30% observed a single time. This entry comes from a study of T cell repertoires in aging, cancer and after chemotherapy. Overall study context: Healthy donor repertoires were recorded over several months to years and showed clear clonal overlap.

The V gene's germline CDR1 is LGHNA and CDR2 YSLEER. The CDR3 has 15 amino acids. The ends lost 0 bases at V and 4 bases at J; junction bases unmatched: 4. V gene TRBV4-3 combines with J gene TRBJ1-1; 8 positions agree with TRBD1. The sample consisted of blood. The sequence derives from a human donor in good health. The CDR3, as DNA: TGCGCCAGCAGCCAAGACTCCAGGGGGCTCACTGAAGCTTTCTTT. Translation gives CASSQDSRGLTEAFF.